A single sample gave rise to the 29 T cell receptor beta chains below, sequenced in a study of neurological immune-mediated disorders. TCRdb recomputed calls from the 5' RACE reads with MiXCR, one row per CDR3 protein. The sample has 90,000 to 150,000 distinct CDR3 sequences, roughly 3.2% seen once. Sequencing was done on a sample of PBMCs. Receptors were obtained from a woman in her thirties with multiple sclerosis.

This clonotype was detected many times. The rearrangement uses TRBV5-6 and TRBJ2-2; D is possibly TRBD1 (6 bases). CDR3 length equals 16 residues. From germline, CDR1 is SGHDT and CDR2 YYEEEE. V lost 0 bases, J lost 3 bases, and 12 bases lay in between. The CDR3 loop reads CASSLEYRADTGELFF. The DNA for the CDR3 is TGTGCCAGCAGCTTGGAGTACAGGGCCGACACCGGGGAGCTGTTTTTT.

This clonotype has ten or more counts. The rearrangement uses TRBV29-1 and TRBJ2-5; tentative D call: TRBD1 (6 bases). The germline gives CDR1 SQVTM, CDR2 ANQGSEA. The CDR3 has 13 residues. V dropped 2 bases and J dropped 1 base, with 8 bases sitting between them. The CDR3 region is CSVEWGPQETQYF. The CDR3 coding sequence is TGCAGCGTTGAATGGGGGCCCCAAGAGACCCAGTACTTC.

In its sample, this clonotype was seen many times. This chain connects TRBV5-6 to TRBJ2-5; no definite D call. This CDR3 is built from 14 residues. V lost 0 bases to trimming and J lost 1 base, with 7 bases between them. CDR1 is SGHDT and CDR2 is YYEEEE in the germline V gene. In DNA, the CDR3 is TGTGCCAGCAGCTTGGGGGTCAGCCAAGAGACCCAGTACTTC. Amino acids: CASSLGVSQETQYF. The variable domain in full, completed from reference TRBV5-6 and TRBJ2-5, reads DAGVTQSPTHLIKTRGQQVTLRCSPKSGHDTVSWYQQALGQGPQFIFQYYEEEERQRGNFPDRFSGHQFPNYSSELNVNALLLGDSALYLCASSLGVSQETQYFGPGTRLLVL.

This clonotype has ten or more counts. The genes are TRBV9 and TRBJ2-1; tentative D call: TRBD2 (7 bases). Per the germline V gene, CDR1 is SGDLS and CDR2 is YYNGEE. The CDR3 loop spans 16 amino acids. The germline V and J ends were trimmed by 0 bases and 3 bases, with 13 bases remaining between them. The CDR3 spells CASSVEGGRDYNEQFF. CDR3 nucleotide sequence: TGTGCCAGCAGCGTAGAGGGGGGGCGAGACTACAATGAGCAGTTCTTC.

This clonotype was recorded many times. This sequence joins TRBV3-1 and TRBJ2-2; 7 bases map to TRBD1. V dropped 4 bases and J dropped 5; count of bases not matched to a gene: 13. Germline V gene data show CDR1 as LGHDT and CDR2 as YNNKEL (reference sequence). CDR3 length equals 17 residues. CDR3 sequence reads: CASSRVLGGAGTGELFF. CDR3 DNA: TGTGCCAGCAGCCGAGTTTTAGGGGGCGCTGGGACCGGGGAGCTGTTTTTT.

This clonotype was recorded many times. The J gene is TRBJ1-1, the V gene TRBV7-9; unclear D gene. Germline V gene lookup returns CDR1 SEHNR and CDR2 FQNEAQ (reference sequence). V lost 0 bases and J lost 6, with 8 bases in between. The CDR3 totals 13 residues. This CDR3 is CASSLAPLPEAFF. The CDR3 DNA reads as TGTGCCAGCAGCTTAGCGCCACTTCCTGAAGCTTTCTTT.

This clonotype showed up many times. The chain couples TRBV5-1 to TRBJ1-2; D remains unclear. The V gene lost 2 bases and the J gene lost 0 bases, with 5 bases spanning the gap. The CDR3 has 13 amino acids. Germline CDR1 reads SGHRS; CDR2 reads YFSETQ. CDR3 region: CASSFQPNYGYTF. CDR3 nucleotide sequence: TGCGCCAGCAGCTTTCAGCCTAACTATGGCTACACCTTC.

Ten or more counts support this clonotype. The chain carries TRBV5-6 and TRBJ2-5; either TRBD1 or TRBD2 may supply D (6 bases each). CDR1 and CDR2 (germline): SGHDT, YYEEEE. The V end lost 1 base, the J end lost 4 bases, and 14 bases lay between the germline ends. The length of the CDR3 is 15 residues. The CDR3 sequence is CASSLLKPGAETQYF. The CDR3 DNA follows: TGTGCCAGCAGCTTGCTTAAGCCGGGGGCAGAGACCCAGTACTTC.

This clonotype appeared many times. This sequence joins TRBV20-1 and TRBJ2-7; no clear D gene. Germline CDR1 is DFQATT and CDR2 is SNEGSKA (reference sequence). The CDR3 is made up of 14 amino acids. The ends were cut back, 6 bases at V and 3 bases at J, with 18 bases in the middle. Here the CDR3 reads CSALSLFSNYEQYF. CDR3 nucleotide sequence: TGCAGTGCCCTGTCGCTCTTTTCAAACTACGAGCAGTACTTC.

This clonotype was observed at least ten times. J is TRBJ1-5 and V is TRBV5-1; possible D gene TRBD1, 6 bases. The CDR3 is 15 residues long. CDR1 and CDR2 (germline): SGHRS, YFSETQ. V was pared by 4 bases and J by 4 bases, with 15 bases between. The CDR3, as DNA: TGCGCCAGCAGCCTCATGACAGGACCTAATCAGCCCCAGCATTTT. Protein: CASSLMTGPNQPQHF.

This clonotype was observed many times. The rearrangement joins TRBV20-1 to TRBJ2-5, with D possibly TRBD2 on 6 matching bases. The germline gives CDR1 DFQATT, CDR2 SNEGSKA (reference sequence). The CDR3 extends over 15 amino acids. V lost 1 base to trimming and J lost 5 bases, with 17 bases between them. CDR3 amino acids: CSARVPDYPRETQYF. As DNA, the CDR3 is TGCAGTGCTAGAGTTCCGGACTACCCCCGGGAGACCCAGTACTTC.

This clonotype was seen ten or more times. A clone one base away is much larger, so this may be a read error. J is TRBJ2-6 and V is TRBV29-1, with D perhaps matching TRBD1 (6 bases). The CDR3 is 14 amino acids. Germline CDR1 is SQVTM and CDR2 is ANQGSEA. The CDR3 sequence is CSVWDTSGAKVLTF. CDR3 DNA: TGCAGCGTGTGGGACACGTCTGGGGCCAAAGTCCTGACTTTC.

This clonotype ranks as medium-sized. The chain employs TRBV5-1 and TRBJ2-3; 8 bases align to TRBD1. Per the germline V gene, CDR1 is SGHRS and CDR2 is YFSETQ. The CDR3 consists of 15 residues. V was clipped by 0 bases and J by 4 bases; unmatched bases: 4. The CDR3 coding sequence is TGCGCCAGCAGCTTGGATGGACAGGGTCCAGATACGCAGTATTTT. Translation: CASSLDGQGPDTQYF.

V usage is TRBV12-3 or TRBV12-4 and J usage is TRBJ2-5; D is perhaps TRBD1 (6 bases). V was shortened by 6 bases and J by 4 bases, with 15 bases between the two germline ends. The CDR3 is made up of 14 amino acids. The CDR3 loop reads CASSATGRGETQYF. The DNA of the CDR3 is TGTGCCAGCAGCGCTACAGGGAGAGGAGAGACCCAGTACTTC.

This clonotype was seen more than once but under ten times. The chain is built from TRBV7-8 and TRBJ1-5, with D possibly matching TRBD1 (5 bases). The CDR3 is made up of 16 amino acids. Trimming removed 5 bases at V and 3 bases at J, with 17 bases between. Germline CDR1 SGHVS, CDR2 FQNEAQ. The CDR3 protein is CASSRGAMGNNQPQHF. DNA of the CDR3: TGTGCCAGCAGCCGAGGGGCGATGGGGAACAATCAGCCCCAGCATTTT.

There are a few counts of this clonotype. The chain combines TRBV18 with TRBJ2-4; D ambiguous. V lost 6 bases, J lost 9 bases, and 15 bases lay in between. Germline V gene sequence: CDR1 KGHSH, CDR2 LQKENI. The CDR3 is 13 residues long. CDR3 coding DNA: TGTGCCAGCTCGTACGTCGTGGAAAGCATTCAGTACTTC. It codes for CASSYVVESIQYF.

This clonotype was picked up many times. This chain connects TRBV20-1 to TRBJ1-1; D is perhaps TRBD1 (5 bases). The CDR3 spans 17 residues. V dropped 0 bases and J dropped 2 bases, with 19 bases sitting between them. Germline loops: CDR1 DFQATT, CDR2 SNEGSKA (reference sequence). CDR3 residues: CSARDLYRSYPNTEAFF. DNA of the CDR3: TGCAGTGCTAGAGATCTCTACAGGAGTTATCCAAACACTGAAGCTTTCTTT.

This clonotype occurred many times. V usage is TRBV20-1 and J usage is TRBJ1-2; the D is unclear. V dropped 3 bases and J dropped 3 bases, with 11 bases sitting between them. Germline V gene lookup returns CDR1 DFQATT and CDR2 SNEGSKA (reference sequence). This CDR3 spans 13 amino acids. CDR3 sequence: CSARRSRDYGYTF. In nucleotides, the CDR3 is TGCAGTGCTAGGAGATCACGGGACTATGGCTACACCTTC.

This clonotype was observed many times. The chain couples TRBV5-1 to TRBJ2-2; D is perhaps TRBD2 (5 bases). The V gene's germline CDR1 is SGHRS and CDR2 YFSETQ. V was clipped by 1 base and J by 7 bases, with 8 bases between them. This CDR3 is 13 amino acids long. CDR3 residues: CASSLNGDGELFF. The CDR3, as DNA: TGCGCCAGCAGCTTGAACGGGGACGGGGAGCTGTTTTTT.

This clonotype was counted a few times. Being one base from a much bigger clone, this may be a read error. This sequence joins TRBV4-2 and TRBJ2-3, with D possibly TRBD2 on 6 matching bases. Trimming shortened V by 5 bases and J by 3 bases, and 15 bases separated the two germline ends. The germline V gene encodes CDR1 LGHNA and CDR2 YNFKEQ. This CDR3 contains 15 residues. The CDR3 loop reads CASSKQEGRTDTQYF. The CDR3 nucleotides read TGTGCCAGCAGCAAACAGGAGGGGAGGACAGATACGCAGTATTTT.

This chain uses TRBV11-2 with TRBJ2-7; 8 nucleotides match TRBD2. The germline CDR1 and CDR2 sequences are SGHAT and FQNNGV. The CDR3 totals 16 residues. Losses at the gene ends were 0 bases for V and 1 base for J; bases not matched to a gene: 5. The CDR3 region is CASSLDPSGHSYEQYF. The DNA of the CDR3 is TGTGCCAGCAGCTTAGATCCTAGCGGGCATTCCTACGAGCAGTACTTC.

This clonotype has ten or more counts. The chain links TRBV5-1 to TRBJ2-1; maybe TRBD2 (5 bases). The ends were cut back, 0 bases at V and 2 bases at J, with 12 bases in the middle. The CDR3 length is 16 residues. Germline V gives CDR1 SGHRS, CDR2 YFSETQ. The CDR3 DNA is TGCGCCAGCAGCTTGGTGGGTAGCGTCCCCTACAATGAGCAGTTCTTC. Protein sequence: CASSLVGSVPYNEQFF.

This clonotype occurred many times. The chain joins TRBV4-3 to TRBJ1-3; D gene ambiguous. Germline V gene lookup returns CDR1 LGHNA and CDR2 YSLEER. Trimming took 4 bases from V and 0 from J, leaving 10 bases between them. The CDR3 runs 15 residues. This chain's CDR3 is CASSPQSLSGNTIYF. Here the CDR3 DNA reads TGCGCCAGCAGCCCCCAGAGCCTCTCTGGAAACACCATATATTTT.

This clonotype showed up many times. The chain couples TRBV20-1 to TRBJ2-1; no clear D gene. V shed 4 bases and J shed 7 bases, with 8 bases lying between them. Germline assignment: CDR1 DFQATT and CDR2 SNEGSKA (reference sequence). This CDR3 has 11 amino acids. The CDR3 nucleotides read TGCAGTGCTAAACCGATAAATGAGCAGTTCTTC. Amino acid sequence: CSAKPINEQFF.

There are many counts of this clonotype. CDR3 sequence: CASSYGPGELFF. The CDR3 DNA follows: TGTGCCAGCAGTTACGGACCCGGGGAGCTGTTTTTT. The chain employs TRBV6-6 and TRBJ2-2; D is unresolved. Germline CDR1 is MNHNY and CDR2 is SVGAGI (reference sequence). The germline V and J ends were trimmed by 2 bases and 6 bases, with 4 bases remaining between them. CDR3 length equals 12 residues.

This clonotype was seen many times. This chain joins TRBV30 and TRBJ1-1; D is possibly TRBD1 (5 bases). The CDR3 covers 11 residues. Trimming stripped 2 bases from V and 4 bases from J, with 5 bases between. Germline assignment: CDR1 GTSNPN and CDR2 SVGIG (reference sequence). CDR3 protein: CAWSQGTEAFF. The CDR3 DNA sequence: TGTGCCTGGAGTCAGGGCACTGAAGCTTTCTTT.

This clonotype was picked up many times. This chain uses TRBV5-8 with TRBJ1-3, with unresolved D. V lost 2 bases and J lost 0, with 9 bases in between. The CDR3 runs to 15 residues. The germline V gene has CDR1 SGHTS and CDR2 YDEGEE. In DNA form, the CDR3 reads TGTGCCAGCAGCTTTCCCGGATTCTCTGGAAACACCATATATTTT. Its protein product is CASSFPGFSGNTIYF.

This clonotype was observed many times. J is TRBJ2-2 and V is TRBV19; D not certain. Trimming stripped 3 bases from V and 4 bases from J, with 6 bases between. The CDR3 runs 13 residues. Germline CDR1 is LNHDA and CDR2 is SQIVND (reference sequence). The DNA of the CDR3 is TGTGCCAGTAGTATCCCCGGCACCGGGGAGCTGTTTTTT. As protein: CASSIPGTGELFF.

The table lists this clonotype with many counts. The chain couples TRBV9 to TRBJ1-3, with D unresolved. V was trimmed by 0 bases and J by 3 bases, leaving 10 bases between them. CDR3 length equals 15 residues. The germline CDR1 and CDR2 sequences are SGDLS and YYNGEE. CDR3 sequence reads: CASSVGGQFGNTIYF. As DNA, the CDR3 is TGTGCCAGCAGCGTAGGAGGGCAATTTGGAAACACCATATATTTT.